The rows below give T cell receptor beta chains drawn from one sample of a study of T cell responses to AZD1222 COVID-19 vaccine. Produced via immunoSEQ multiplex PCR; TCRdb's table is partial and in-frame only. The sample contains fewer than 150,000 clones, over 75% of which appear only once. Sequencing was performed on peripheral blood, taken on day 0 of AZD1222 vaccination. These receptor sequences come from an adult in good health. CDR3s include the opening cysteine and the closing phenylalanine or tryptophan. A D gene is named only where the DNA matches it firmly. Part of the rows lack a size; the others show once, few, many or a class for expanded clones.

TGTGCCAGCAGTTACGGGTCGGTCTACAATGAGCAGTTCTTC	CASSYGSVYNEQFF	TRBV6-5	-	TRBJ2-1	-
TGCGCCAGCAGCTTTACATACAGGGGGGGCTACAATGAGCAGTTCTTC	CASSFTYRGGYNEQFF	TRBV5-1	-	TRBJ2-1	-
TGTGCCAGCAGCGTCATTGGGTTGGAAGGGAGGAGCGAGCAGTACTTC	CASSVIGLEGRSEQYF	TRBV9	-	TRBJ2-7	-
TGTGCCAGCAGCTCCCTAGCGGGGGTTTACAATGAGCAGTTCTTC	CASSSLAGVYNEQFF	TRBV11-2	-	TRBJ2-1	TRBD2
TGTGCCAGTAGTCCGGGACAGGACTACGAGCAGTACTTC	CASSPGQDYEQYF	TRBV19	-	TRBJ2-7	TRBD1
TGTGCCAGCAGCCCGAGCTACGAGCAGTACTTC	CASSPSYEQYF	TRBV7-9	-	TRBJ2-7	-
TGTGCCAGCAGTCCACAGAGGGGGAGGGATCAAGAGACCCAGTACTTC	CASSPQRGRDQETQYF	TRBV4-2	-	TRBJ2-5	-
TGTGCCAGCATTGGGGAGCCCTATAGCAATCAGCCCCAGCATTTT	CASIGEPYSNQPQHF	TRBV2	-	TRBJ1-5	-
TGTGCCAGCAGCTTTAGGACAGGGATCGGGAGTGAGCAGTTCTTC	CASSFRTGIGSEQFF	TRBV5-4	-	TRBJ2-1	TRBD1
TGTGCCAGCAGCTTAAATCCTCCAACTAATGAAAAACTGTTTTTT	CASSLNPPTNEKLFF	TRBV7-6	once	TRBJ1-4	-
TGTGCCAGCAGTCGAAACAAGAACACTGAAGCTTTCTTT	CASSRNKNTEAFF	TRBV13	-	TRBJ1-1	-
TGTGCCAGCAGCTACGCCCAGGCGTATAGCAATCAGCCCCAGCATTTT	CASSYAQAYSNQPQHF	TRBV7-2	-	TRBJ1-5	-
TGTGCCAGCAGCGGGAACTATGGCTACACCTTC	CASSGNYGYTF	TRBV6-5	-	TRBJ1-2	-
TGCGCCAGCAGCCAAGAAGTTTCACGCCCTTCCTACAATGAGCAGTTCTTC	CASSQEVSRPSYNEQFF	TRBV4-3	-	TRBJ2-1	-
TGTGCCAGCAGCTTCCTAGCGGGTGGGGATGAGCAGTTCTTC	CASSFLAGGDEQFF	TRBV5-8	-	TRBJ2-1	TRBD2
TGTGCCAGCAGTTTCCTTTGGGAGGACCAAGAGACCCAGTACTTC	CASSFLWEDQETQYF	TRBV7-2	once	TRBJ2-5	-
TGTGCCAGCAGCTCAACAAACCGGAGAGGGGAGCTGTTTTTT	CASSSTNRRGELFF	TRBV7-2	few	TRBJ2-2	-
TGTGCCAGCAGTGAGGGGAAGAGCAATCAGCCCCAGCATTTT	CASSEGKSNQPQHF	TRBV6-1	once	TRBJ1-5	-
TGTGCCAGCAGCTTGGCGGGGCGACCATACCAAGAGACCCAGTACTTC	CASSLAGRPYQETQYF	TRBV5-6	-	TRBJ2-5	-
TGTGCCAGCAGTTACGTCAAGGTGGACACTGAAGCTTTCTTT	CASSYVKVDTEAFF	TRBV6-6	-	TRBJ1-1	-
TGTGCCATCGGGGACAGGTCTAGCACAGATACGCAGTATTTT	CAIGDRSSTDTQYF	TRBV10-3	-	TRBJ2-3	TRBD1
TGTGCCAGCAGCCAAGCGACCTACCGGGCCGCTGGGGTCTTC	CASSQATYRAAGVF	TRBV3-1/TRBV3-2	-	TRBJ2-1	-
TGTGCCAGCAGTGACTCCAAGGGGCTCGCGAATGAGCAGTTCTTC	CASSDSKGLANEQFF	TRBV6-4	medium-sized	TRBJ2-1	-
TGTGCCAGCAGCTTTGGCGGGGGCGTCAAAAACATTCAGTACTTC	CASSFGGGVKNIQYF	TRBV11-2	-	TRBJ2-4	-
TGTGCCAGCAGTGAAGGAGCCGGTGACTATGGCTACACCTTC	CASSEGAGDYGYTF	TRBV6-1	-	TRBJ1-2	-
TGTGCCAGCAGATCCGGGACTCCAGGGGGCTACACCTTC	CASRSGTPGGYTF	TRBV12-3/TRBV12-4	-	TRBJ1-2	-
TGTGCCAGTAGTATTGGTGGAGGGTTTAGCGGAGAGACCCAGTACTTC	CASSIGGGFSGETQYF	TRBV19	few	TRBJ2-5	-
TGTGCCAGCAGGGGGCGGGAACAGAACACTGAAGCTTTCTTT	CASRGREQNTEAFF	TRBV2	-	TRBJ1-1	-
TGTGCCAGTAGTATGGGACTGGAGGTCGTCGAGCAGTACTTC	CASSMGLEVVEQYF	TRBV19	-	TRBJ2-7	-
TGTGCCAGCTCACCACCGAACAGGGGCTTGGAGACCCAGTACTTC	CASSPPNRGLETQYF	TRBV18	-	TRBJ2-5	TRBD1
TGTGCCAGCAGTTACCCCAGACAGGGCTCCTACGAGCAGTACTTC	CASSYPRQGSYEQYF	TRBV28	-	TRBJ2-7	TRBD1
TGTGCCAGCAGCTTAGCGGGTGGTGGGGTCTGGAGGGGCTACACCTTC	CASSLAGGGVWRGYTF	TRBV7-9	-	TRBJ1-2	-
TGTGCCAGCAGCCAGGGCACAGGGATCTCCTACGAGCAGTACTTC	CASSQGTGISYEQYF	TRBV7-7	-	TRBJ2-7	-
TGCGCCAGCAGGCGAGGACAGGGAGCCACCGGGGAGCTGTTTTTT	CASRRGQGATGELFF	TRBV5-1	-	TRBJ2-2	TRBD1
TGTGCCAGCAGCTCCTACACGGATTCACCCCTCCACTTT	CASSSYTDSPLHF	TRBV7-2	once	TRBJ1-6	-
TGTGCCAGTAGTATAGACAGCTCCTACGAGCAGTACTTC	CASSIDSSYEQYF	TRBV19	-	TRBJ2-7	-
TGTGCCAGTAGTCGGACTAGCGGGAGTTTGAATGAGCAGTTCTTC	CASSRTSGSLNEQFF	TRBV19	-	TRBJ2-1	TRBD2
TGCAGCGTTGAAGTAACTAGCGTTGGAGATACGCAGTATTTT	CSVEVTSVGDTQYF	TRBV29-1	-	TRBJ2-3	TRBD2
TGCAGTGCTAGTCCGATAAACAGGGACGATCAATGGGACACTGAAGCTTTCTTT	CSASPINRDDQWDTEAFF	TRBV20-1	-	TRBJ1-1	-
TGTGCCAGCAGCTCCCGGGGGGCCCTGGGGCATGAGCAGTTCTTC	CASSSRGALGHEQFF	TRBV5-6	few	TRBJ2-1	-
TGCGCCAGTTCCCGGGACACCATGTACCCCCCGTTCTTC	CASSRDTMYPPFF	TRBV5-1	once	TRBJ2-1	-
TGTGCCAGCAGCTTGTTGGCCATCGCACAGGGTTTCGAGCAGTTCTTC	CASSLLAIAQGFEQFF	TRBV5-6	-	TRBJ2-1	-
TGTGCCAGCAGCTCCGGACTAGCGGGAGATACGCAGTATTTT	CASSSGLAGDTQYF	TRBV5-6	-	TRBJ2-3	TRBD2
TGTGCCAGTTTGGTGACAGGGGGCCCCACTGAAGCTTTCTTT	CASLVTGGPTEAFF	TRBV19	once	TRBJ1-1	TRBD1
TGTGCCAGTAACCGCAGCTGGGGACAGGGCGGTTCACCCCTCCACTTT	CASNRSWGQGGSPLHF	TRBV19	-	TRBJ1-6	TRBD1
TGTGCCAGCAGAAGGACAGACCTGAACACTGAAGCTTTCTTT	CASRRTDLNTEAFF	TRBV6-5	-	TRBJ1-1	-
TGTGCCAGCAGCTATACCAATTCACCCCTCCACTTT	CASSYTNSPLHF	TRBV7-2	-	TRBJ1-6	-
TGTGCCTGGGACCCCTGGGACAGGGGGCTTGGTGGCTACACCTTC	CAWDPWDRGLGGYTF	TRBV30	-	TRBJ1-2	TRBD1
TGTGCCAGCAGCTTAAGGGGCGGGAGCGGAGATACGCAGTATTTT	CASSLRGGSGDTQYF	TRBV13	-	TRBJ2-3	TRBD2
TGTGCCAGCGTATCTGGGACTAGCGGAATAGGTGAGCAGTACTTC	CASVSGTSGIGEQYF	TRBV7-9	-	TRBJ2-7	TRBD2
TGTGCCAGTAGCTACTTTGGTTGGCAGGGATCCCAGCCCCAGCATTTT	CASSYFGWQGSQPQHF	TRBV19	-	TRBJ1-5	-
TGTGCCAGCAGTGACAGGGTGGGCACCGGGGAGCTGTTTTTT	CASSDRVGTGELFF	TRBV7-7	-	TRBJ2-2	TRBD1
TGTGCCAGCAGTGCGGGCCCCGGGGAAAAACTGTTTTTT	CASSAGPGEKLFF	TRBV6-2/TRBV6-3	-	TRBJ1-4	-
TGTGCCAGCAGCCGCAAGGCGACTGGCACCGGGGAGCTGTTTTTT	CASSRKATGTGELFF	TRBV3-1/TRBV3-2	-	TRBJ2-2	-
TGTGCCAGCAGCGTTGGTGTCGAGAACACTGAAGCTTTCTTT	CASSVGVENTEAFF	TRBV9	-	TRBJ1-1	-
TGTGCCCTGCGCCAGGGGGCTTTCACCGGGGAGCTGTTTTTT	CALRQGAFTGELFF	TRBV2	once	TRBJ2-2	TRBD1
TGCGCCAGCAGTTCTGGGCCAACCTCCTACGAGCAGTACTTC	CASSSGPTSYEQYF	TRBV5-1	-	TRBJ2-7	-
TGCGCCAGCAGCCTGGCGCCCACGCCCGGGGCCCCAAATGAAAAACTGTTTTTT	CASSLAPTPGAPNEKLFF	TRBV5-1	-	TRBJ1-4	-
TGTGCCAGCAGTTTTACACAGGGGGCTTACGAGCAGTACTTC	CASSFTQGAYEQYF	TRBV28	-	TRBJ2-7	TRBD1